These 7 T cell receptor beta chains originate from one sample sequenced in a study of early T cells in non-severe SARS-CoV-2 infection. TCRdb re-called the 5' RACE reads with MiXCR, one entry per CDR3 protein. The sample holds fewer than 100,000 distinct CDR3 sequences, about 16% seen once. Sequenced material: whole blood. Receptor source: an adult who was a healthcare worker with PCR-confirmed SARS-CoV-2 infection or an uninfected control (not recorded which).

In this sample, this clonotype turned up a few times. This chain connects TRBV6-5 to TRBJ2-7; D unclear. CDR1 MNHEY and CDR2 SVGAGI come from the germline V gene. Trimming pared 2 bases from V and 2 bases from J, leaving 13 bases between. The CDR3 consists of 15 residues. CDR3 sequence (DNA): TGTGCCAGCAGTTACGGTCTTACTGGGCCCTACGAGCAGTACTTC. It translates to CASSYGLTGPYEQYF.

The CDR3 coding sequence is TGTGCCAGCAGCTTAGCCGAACCACAAGAAACCTACGAGCAGTACTTC. Translation gives CASSLAEPQETYEQYF. The rearrangement joins TRBV7-9 to TRBJ2-7; D ambiguous. The CDR3 runs 16 residues. Germline CDR1 SEHNR, CDR2 FQNEAQ (reference sequence). V was shortened by 0 bases and J by 2 bases, with 14 bases between the two germline ends.

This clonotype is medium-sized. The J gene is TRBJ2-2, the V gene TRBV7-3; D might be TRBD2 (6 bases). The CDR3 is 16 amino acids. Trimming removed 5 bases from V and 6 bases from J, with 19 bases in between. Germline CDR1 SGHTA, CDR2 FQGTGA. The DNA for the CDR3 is TGTGCCAGCAGCCCTTACGGGGACTCAGGATCCGGGGAGCTGTTTTTT. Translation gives CASSPYGDSGSGELFF. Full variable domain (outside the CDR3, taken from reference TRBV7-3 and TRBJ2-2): GAGVSQTPSNKVTEKGKYVELRCDPISGHTALYWYRQSLGQGPEFLIYFQGTGAADDSGLPNDRFFAVRPEGSVSTLKIQRTERGDSAVYLCASSPYGDSGSGELFFGEGSRLTVL.

The CDR3 loop is CASSFRYEQFF. The DNA of the CDR3 is TGTGCCAGCAGCTTCCGATATGAGCAGTTCTTC. V and J are TRBV7-2 and TRBJ2-1; no definite D call. Trimming took 3 bases from V and 8 from J, leaving 5 bases between them. The CDR3 loop spans 11 amino acids. Germline V lookup: CDR1 SGHTA, CDR2 FQGNSA.

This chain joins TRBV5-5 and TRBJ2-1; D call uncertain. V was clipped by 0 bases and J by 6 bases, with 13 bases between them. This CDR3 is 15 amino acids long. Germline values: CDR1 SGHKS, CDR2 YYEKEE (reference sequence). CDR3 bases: TGTGCCAGCAGCTTGGAGGTCCTTATTCGCAATGAGCAGTTCTTC. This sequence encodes CASSLEVLIRNEQFF.

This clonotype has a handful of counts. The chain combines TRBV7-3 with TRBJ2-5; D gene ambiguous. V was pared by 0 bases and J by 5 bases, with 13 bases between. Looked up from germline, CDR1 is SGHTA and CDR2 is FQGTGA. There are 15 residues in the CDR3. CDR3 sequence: CASSLTPGSAETQYF. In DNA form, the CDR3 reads TGTGCCAGCAGCTTAACCCCCGGCTCGGCGGAGACCCAGTACTTC.

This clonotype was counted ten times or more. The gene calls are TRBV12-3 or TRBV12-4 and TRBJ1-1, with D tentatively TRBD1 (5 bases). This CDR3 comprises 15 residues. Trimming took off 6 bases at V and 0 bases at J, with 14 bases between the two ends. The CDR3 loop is CASRSRDFMNTEAFF. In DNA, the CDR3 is TGTGCCAGCAGATCCAGGGATTTCATGAACACTGAAGCTTTCTTT.